Sequencing of this TCR beta chain was carried out in a study of blood T cell repertoires in COVID-19. V lost 6 bases and J lost 2; bases outside the gene matches: 6. This CDR3 has 15 amino acids. Germline-derived CDR1 and CDR2 are SNHLY and FYNNEI. The table came from immunoSEQ multiplex PCR; TCRdb's copy has only in-frame clones and leaves some out. Of around 250,000 clones detected, about 80% appear once; the ten largest clones hold over 1.5%. The receptor was isolated from a woman over 75 with acute or convalescent COVID-19. This chain joins TRBV2 and TRBJ1-5, with 8 positions matching TRBD1. The sequencing sample was made of peripheral blood. CDR3 loop: CASRFDRGGNQPQHF. CDR3 nucleotides: TGTGCCAGCAGGTTCGACAGGGGCGGCAATCAGCCCCAGCATTTT. Combining the CDR3 with reference TRBV2 and TRBJ1-5 gives the whole variable domain EPEVTQTPSHQVTQMGQEVILRCVPISNHLYFYWYRQILGQKVEFLVSFYNNEISEKSEIFDDQFSVERPDGSNFTLKIRSTKLEDSAMYFCASRFDRGGNQPQHFGDGTRLSIL.